Below are 28 T cell receptor beta chains sequenced from a single sample in a study of T-cell reconstitution after alpha-beta-depleted transplantation in children. Unique molecular identifiers were incorporated into the prepared TCRbeta library. TCRdb recomputed calls from the PCR reads with MiXCR, one row per CDR3 protein. The repertoire has over 70,000 distinct CDR3 sequences, more than 7% of them found once; the top ten carry approximately 7%. The sample was PBMCs from the stem cell graft donor, taken from the stem cell graft. These TCRs come from a human donor who donated a stem cell graft to a child with congenital amegakaryocytic thrombocytopenia.

This clonotype was seen ten or more times. The rearrangement joins TRBV20-1 to TRBJ1-4; unclear D gene. This CDR3 spans 13 amino acids. Germline V lookup: CDR1 DFQATT, CDR2 SNEGSKA (reference sequence). V was cut by 3 bases and J by 5 bases, with 10 bases left in between. CDR3 in amino acids: CSASKRQNEKLFF. CDR3 nucleotides: TGCAGTGCTAGTAAGCGGCAGAATGAAAAACTGTTTTTT.

This clonotype showed up many times. The rearrangement uses TRBV20-1 and TRBJ1-1; 8 bases match TRBD1. Per germline, CDR1 DFQATT and CDR2 SNEGSKA (reference sequence). CDR3 length: 16 residues. Trimming took 0 bases from V and 1 from J; bases not matched to a gene: 7. The CDR3 sequence: CSARDQSGTGNTEAFF. The CDR3 DNA is TGCAGTGCTAGAGACCAATCCGGGACAGGGAACACTGAAGCTTTCTTT.

The table lists this clonotype with many counts. The rearrangement uses TRBV5-6 and TRBJ1-4, with D perhaps TRBD1 (5 bases). Germline CDR1 SGHDT, CDR2 YYEEEE. V dropped 4 bases and J dropped 6 bases, with 13 bases sitting between them. The CDR3 is made up of 14 amino acids. CDR3 in amino acids: CASSPYWGDEKLFF. For the CDR3, the DNA is TGTGCCAGCAGCCCCTATTGGGGGGATGAAAAACTGTTTTTT.

At least ten counts were recorded for this clonotype. The chain combines TRBV12-3 or TRBV12-4 with TRBJ1-6; 7 nucleotides align to TRBD1. J lost 0 bases, V lost 1 base, and 3 bases had no gene match. There are 17 residues in the CDR3. The CDR3 DNA follows: TGTGCCAGCAGTTTAGAGGCAGGGGGCTCCTATAATTCACCCCTCCACTTT. Translating gives CASSLEAGGSYNSPLHF.

This clonotype appeared many times. The chain employs TRBV20-1 and TRBJ1-4; TRBD1 is a possible D gene (5 bases). Germline V gives CDR1 DFQATT, CDR2 SNEGSKA (reference sequence). The CDR3 runs 14 residues. Trimming stripped 5 bases from V and 4 bases from J, with 14 bases between. CDR3 region: CSAFPRGLNEKLFF. CDR3 in DNA: TGCAGTGCTTTCCCAAGGGGCCTTAATGAAAAACTGTTTTTT.

Comments on this clonotype: This may arise from a read error, as a much more abundant clone is one base away. V gene TRBV12-3 or TRBV12-4 combines with J gene TRBJ1-1; maybe TRBD1 (5 bases). Trimming stripped 3 bases from V and 10 bases from J, with 24 bases between. CDR3 length: 16 amino acids. CDR3 nucleotides: TGTGCCAGCAGTTTGTGGGGCCATGGTACAGGACGGCGAGCTTTCTTT. It encodes CASSLWGHGTGRRAFF.

This clonotype was counted many times. The rearrangement joins TRBV7-2 to TRBJ2-1; maybe TRBD2 (6 bases). Germline V lookup: CDR1 SGHTA, CDR2 FQGNSA. Trimming removed 5 bases at V and 0 bases at J, with 11 bases between. CDR3 length: 15 amino acids. CDR3 bases: TGTGCCAGCAGCCCTAGCGTTAGCTCCTACAATGAGCAGTTCTTC. Residues: CASSPSVSSYNEQFF.

This clonotype was seen repeatedly, ten times or more. The V call is TRBV12-3 or TRBV12-4, the J call TRBJ1-1; 7 bases map to TRBD1. V lost 7 bases to trimming and J lost 5 bases; unmatched junction nucleotides: 13. The CDR3 covers 15 residues. The chain's CDR3 is CASTSPTGYGTEAFF. CDR3 DNA: TGTGCCAGCACTTCCCCGACAGGGTATGGAACTGAAGCTTTCTTT.

This clonotype occurred many times. This sequence joins TRBV12-3 or TRBV12-4 and TRBJ1-2; 9 bases align to TRBD1. The CDR3 is made up of 15 amino acids. J gave up 7 bases and V 6 bases, and 12 bases lay outside the gene matches. The DNA for the CDR3 is TGTGCCAGCAGCAGACTCGGGACAGGGCCCGTTGGCTACACCTTC. It specifies CASSRLGTGPVGYTF.

This clonotype was detected ten times or more. The gene calls are TRBV3-1 and TRBJ1-5; weak D call: TRBD1 (5 bases). Trimming stripped 3 bases from V and 13 bases from J, with 13 bases between. CDR1 LGHDT and CDR2 YNNKEL come from the germline V gene (reference sequence). This CDR3 region has 12 residues. This CDR3 reads CASSQGEGPQHF. For the CDR3, the DNA is TGTGCCAGCAGCCAGGGGGAGGGGCCGCAGCATTTT. The full variable domain, with the rest looked up from reference TRBV3-1 and TRBJ1-5, is DTAVSQTPKYLVTQMGNDKSIKCEQNLGHDTMYWYKQDSKKFLKIMFSYNNKELIINETVPNRFSPKSPDKAHLNLHINSLELGDSAVYFCASSQGEGPQHFGDGTRLSIL.

The chain couples TRBV19 to TRBJ2-7, with D possibly TRBD1 on 5 matching bases. The V and J ends lost 6 bases and 0 bases respectively, with 12 bases between them. This CDR3 comprises 14 residues. CDR1 is LNHDA, CDR2 SQIVND, per germline (reference sequence). CDR3 residues: CASRISGSSYEQYF. CDR3 DNA: TGTGCCAGTAGAATATCAGGGTCCTCCTACGAGCAGTACTTC.

There are many counts of this clonotype. This rearrangement joins TRBV7-8 to TRBJ1-1; 8 nucleotides align to TRBD1. V lost 4 bases, J lost 8 bases, and 9 bases stayed unmatched. Germline V gene data show CDR1 as SGHVS and CDR2 as FQNEAQ. The CDR3 extends over 14 amino acids. In nucleotides, the CDR3 is TGTGCCAGCAGCTCATCGACAGGGGCACCCGAAGCTTTCTTT. Translating gives CASSSSTGAPEAFF. Full variable domain (rest looked up from reference TRBV7-8 and TRBJ1-1): GAGVSQSPRYKVAKRGQDVALRCDPISGHVSLFWYQQALGQGPEFLTYFQNEAQLDKSGLPSDRFFAERPEGSVSTLKIQRTQQEDSAVYLCASSSSTGAPEAFFGQGTRLTVV.

This clonotype was counted at least ten times. J is TRBJ1-5 and V is TRBV5-8; 7 nucleotides line up with TRBD1. Germline-derived CDR1 and CDR2 are SGHTS and YDEGEE. V lost 4 bases and J lost 4; bases outside the gene matches: 8. CDR3 size: 15 residues. The CDR3 protein is CASSGGQLGNQPQHF. The CDR3 coding sequence is TGTGCCAGCAGCGGGGGACAGTTGGGAAATCAGCCCCAGCATTTT.

The chain has TRBV24-1 and TRBJ2-1; the match to TRBD1 covers 10 bases. J lost 7 bases, V lost 0 bases, and 11 bases had no gene match. The CDR3 covers 18 residues. CDR1 is KGHDR and CDR2 is SFDVKD in the germline V gene. The CDR3 here is CATSDLPGQGMGGNEQFF. The CDR3 DNA reads as TGTGCCACCAGTGATTTGCCGGGACAGGGGATGGGGGGGAATGAGCAGTTCTTC.

This clonotype was picked up many times. J is TRBJ2-3 and V is TRBV12-3 or TRBV12-4; unclear D gene. The CDR3 is made up of 14 amino acids. The germline V and J ends were trimmed by 4 bases and 4 bases, with 12 bases remaining between them. Written as DNA, the CDR3 is TGTGCCAGCAGTTCGGGTAGTTTTCCAGATACGCAGTATTTT. Translation: CASSSGSFPDTQYF.

This clonotype was found many times. V usage is TRBV9 and J usage is TRBJ1-5; maybe TRBD1 (5 bases). CDR3 length equals 14 residues. Germline V lookup: CDR1 SGDLS, CDR2 YYNGEE. V was pared by 3 bases and J by 5 bases, with 12 bases between. The CDR3 DNA reads as TGTGCCAGCAGCGCCGATTCGGGGGATCAGCCCCAGCATTTT. Its translation is CASSADSGDQPQHF.

This clonotype was seen many times. The genes are TRBV12-3 or TRBV12-4 and TRBJ1-1; the D is unclear. Trimming pared 6 bases from V and 6 bases from J, leaving 20 bases between. This CDR3 has 15 amino acids. This chain's CDR3 is CASSHPYAGTAEAFF. CDR3 sequence (DNA): TGTGCCAGCAGCCACCCATATGCAGGTACTGCTGAAGCTTTCTTT.

There are many counts of this clonotype. The chain uses TRBV28 and TRBJ2-1; D perhaps matches TRBD1 (6 bases). The V end lost 8 bases, the J end lost 6 bases, and 11 bases lay between the germline ends. Germline CDR1 is MDHEN and CDR2 is SYDVKM. This CDR3 comprises 12 residues. Here the CDR3 reads CASGGLPNEQFF. CDR3 bases: TGTGCCAGCGGGGGCTTGCCCAATGAGCAGTTCTTC.

This clonotype was seen ten or more times. The chain carries TRBV7-8 and TRBJ1-4; D is possibly TRBD1 (6 bases). Germline V gene lookup returns CDR1 SGHVS and CDR2 FQNEAQ. This CDR3 spans 13 amino acids. Trimming shortened V by 6 bases and J by 7 bases, and 12 bases separated the two germline ends. The chain's CDR3 is CASRREGGEKLFF. CDR3 DNA: TGTGCCAGCAGAAGGGAGGGGGGTGAAAAACTGTTTTTT.

This clonotype showed up many times. The chain combines TRBV5-1 with TRBJ1-4; D gene unclear. The CDR3 runs to 16 residues. Trimming removed 0 bases from V and 4 bases from J, with 13 bases in between. Germline CDR1 reads SGHRS; CDR2 reads YFSETQ. The CDR3 nucleotides read TGCGCCAGCAGCTTGGCACTGGCAGGTGGTAATGAAAAACTGTTTTTT. It codes for CASSLALAGGNEKLFF.

At least ten counts were recorded for this clonotype. The chain couples TRBV19 to TRBJ1-2, with 8 bases lining up with TRBD1. Germline V lookup: CDR1 LNHDA, CDR2 SQIVND (reference sequence). Unmatched junction bases numbered 9, after V lost 9 bases and J lost 6 bases. The CDR3 is made up of 13 amino acids. CDR3 loop: CASQKGTGDGYTF. The DNA of the CDR3 is TGTGCCAGCCAAAAAGGGACAGGAGATGGCTACACCTTC.

This clonotype was observed at least ten times. The chain combines TRBV6-2 or TRBV6-3 with TRBJ2-1; the D is unclear. V lost 4 bases, J lost 10 bases, and 17 bases lay in between. Per the germline V gene, CDR1 is MNHEY and CDR2 is SVGEGT. The CDR3 covers 14 residues. The CDR3 reads CASSWDFIFPEQFF. The CDR3 region has the DNA TGTGCCAGCAGTTGGGATTTTATATTCCCCGAGCAGTTCTTC.

This clonotype was counted at least ten times. V usage is TRBV24-1 and J usage is TRBJ2-1; 9 bases line up with TRBD2. The CDR3 sequence is 17 residues long. Germline V gene sequence: CDR1 KGHDR, CDR2 SFDVKD. After removal of 4 bases from V and 8 bases from J, the junction contained 14 bases not matched to a gene. DNA for the CDR3: TGTGCCACCAGTGAGCGACCCGGGACTAGCAAGGTAGATGAGCAGTTCTTC. It is translated as CATSERPGTSKVDEQFF.

This clonotype was counted many times. The gene calls are TRBV24-1 and TRBJ2-3, with D unclear. Germline V gives CDR1 KGHDR, CDR2 SFDVKD. The length of the CDR3 is 16 residues. Trimming took off 1 base at V and 1 base at J, with 11 bases between the two ends. CDR3 residues: CATSDLAQEGTDTQYF. CDR3 DNA: TGTGCCACCAGTGATTTAGCCCAAGAGGGCACAGATACGCAGTATTTT.

Ten or more counts support this clonotype. CDR3 residues: CASSFTSGGAPGANVLTF. In DNA form, the CDR3 reads TGCGCCAGCAGCTTCACTAGCGGGGGGGCCCCTGGGGCCAACGTCCTGACTTTC. This chain connects TRBV5-1 to TRBJ2-6; 13 bases map to TRBD2. The ends lost 2 bases at V and 2 bases at J; junction bases unmatched: 4. The CDR3 covers 18 residues. Per the germline V gene, CDR1 is SGHRS and CDR2 is YFSETQ.

This clonotype was seen many times. This chain joins TRBV6-6 and TRBJ2-1; D is possibly TRBD2 (5 bases). Germline CDR1 and CDR2: MNHNY and SVGAGI (reference sequence). The CDR3 is made up of 13 amino acids. Trimming removed 9 bases at V and 0 bases at J, with 9 bases between. CDR3 nucleotide sequence: TGTGCCAGTTTAGCGAGCTCCTACAATGAGCAGTTCTTC. It codes for CASLASSYNEQFF.

This clonotype was observed at least ten times. One junction end disagrees with the germline gene, perhaps due to a read error. V and J are TRBV20-1 and TRBJ2-6; a possible D gene is TRBD1 (5 bases). This CDR3 is built from 15 residues. CDR1 is DFQATT, CDR2 SNEGSKA, per germline (reference sequence). In DNA form, the CDR3 reads TGCAGTGCTAAGACTGATCTGTCTGGGGCCAACGGCCTGACTTTC. Protein: CSAKTDLSGANGLTF.

This clonotype was counted at least ten times. V usage is TRBV7-2 and J usage is TRBJ1-2; 8 bases are a match to TRBD1. The CDR3 totals 14 residues. Unmatched junction bases numbered 4, after V lost 1 base and J lost 6 bases. CDR1 is SGHTA and CDR2 is FQGNSA in the germline V gene. The CDR3 DNA reads TGTGCCAGCAGCTTAGTAGCGACAGGGGATGGCTACACCTTC. It translates to CASSLVATGDGYTF.